The 10 T cell receptor beta chains below were found in one sample sequenced in a study of cytomegalovirus exposure and HLA in healthy donors. The PCR made use of 60 Vbeta and 13 Jbeta primers. The repertoire was sequenced with immunoSEQ multiplex PCR; TCRdb's copy has only in-frame clones and lacks some. The sample includes 150,000 or so clones, about three quarters of them seen just once. Material for sequencing was PBMCs. These receptors all come from a man in his forties or fifties in good health and CMV-seropositive.

Regarding this clone: A junction end diverges from the germline sequence, so it may reflect a read error. The chain recombines TRBV4-3 with TRBJ2-6; D is possibly TRBD2 (7 bases). This CDR3 comprises 17 residues. CDR1 LGHNA and CDR2 YSLEER come from the germline V gene. The CDR3 DNA reads TGCGCCAGCAGCCAAGATGCGGGGGCTAATGGGGCCAACGGCCTGACTTTC. Translated, it gives CASSQDAGANGANGLTF.

The gene calls are TRBV21-1 and TRBJ2-5; TRBD1 is the table's D call, not checked against the DNA. TRBV21-1 has pseudogene status. There are 12 residues in the CDR3. CDR3 in amino acids: CASSRHMETQYF. In DNA, the CDR3 is TGTGCCAGCAGCAGACATATGGAGACCCAGTACTTC.

The chain uses TRBV18 and TRBJ1-5, with D perhaps matching TRBD1 (6 bases). V was trimmed by 3 bases and J by 6 bases, leaving 12 bases between them. Per the germline V gene, CDR1 is KGHSH and CDR2 is LQKENI. The CDR3 sequence is 14 residues long. Here the CDR3 DNA reads TGTGCCAGCTCACCTGCCCAGGGGACTCAGCCCCAGCATTTT. It is translated as CASSPAQGTQPQHF.

V is TRBV10-3 and J is TRBJ2-7; 16 nucleotides line up with TRBD2. Germline V CDR1 and CDR2: ENHRY, SYGVKD. After removal of 3 bases from V and 0 bases from J, the junction contained 11 bases not matched to a gene. The CDR3 runs 20 residues. The CDR3 DNA reads as TGTGCCATCAGTGACCCTACCGGGACTAGCGGGAGGGCAATCTCCTACGAGCAGTACTTC. Its translation: CAISDPTGTSGRAISYEQYF.

The chain has TRBV5-3 and TRBJ2-3; 7 bases are a match to TRBD2. TRBV5-3 belongs to the ORF category, with a function that is uncertain. This CDR3 contains 15 residues. J lost 2 bases, V lost 3 bases, and 6 bases had no gene match. The CDR3 loop is CARSYKGTITDTQYF. CDR3 in DNA: TGTGCCAGAAGCTACAAAGGGACTATCACAGATACGCAGTATTTT.

The chain recombines TRBV4-1 with TRBJ1-1; D is undetermined. Germline CDR1 reads MGHRA; CDR2 reads YSYEKL. V lost 0 bases to trimming and J lost 7 bases, with 12 bases between them. The CDR3 extends over 14 amino acids. The DNA of the CDR3 is TGCGCCAGCAGCCAAGATCTGGGCGGGTTTGAAGCTTTCTTT. Amino acid sequence: CASSQDLGGFEAFF.

The chain links TRBV2 to TRBJ2-2; D may be TRBD1 (5 bases). The CDR3 covers 16 residues. V dropped 6 bases and J dropped 4 bases, with 18 bases sitting between them. The germline gives CDR1 SNHLY, CDR2 FYNNEI. CDR3 amino acids: CASSRTLQRVTGELFF. CDR3 DNA: TGTGCCAGCAGCCGGACACTCCAACGGGTCACCGGGGAGCTGTTTTTT.

V gene TRBV11-2 combines with J gene TRBJ1-1; D might be TRBD1 (6 bases). Trimming took 1 base from V and 2 from J, leaving 11 bases between them. The CDR3 loop spans 15 amino acids. The germline V gene has CDR1 SGHAT and CDR2 FQNNGV. CDR3 sequence (DNA): TGTGCCAGCAGCTTAGGACAGGCCCTTAACACTGAAGCTTTCTTT. Its protein product is CASSLGQALNTEAFF.

The CDR3 DNA follows: TGTGCCAGCAGCCGGCCGGGACAGGGGTTAGGGACCCAGTACTTC. Translating it yields CASSRPGQGLGTQYF. The chain links TRBV7-9 to TRBJ2-5; 10 nucleotides match TRBD1. Germline V gene lookup returns CDR1 SEHNR and CDR2 FQNEAQ (reference sequence). CDR3 length equals 15 residues. The V segment lost 5 bases and the J segment 7 bases; nucleotides outside the gene matches: 10.

The chain combines TRBV27 with TRBJ2-7, with TRBD2 matching over 8 bases. Germline assignment: CDR1 MNHEY and CDR2 SMNVEV (reference sequence). The length of the CDR3 is 14 residues. The V and J ends lost 5 bases and 2 bases, in that order; junction bases with no gene match: 5. The CDR3 DNA follows: TGTGCCAGCAGTCCTTCCGGGGGGGCCTACGAGCAGTACTTC. It specifies CASSPSGGAYEQYF.